This TCR beta chain derives from a study of T cell responses to AZD1222 COVID-19 vaccine (dated by TCRdb to 2020 to 2023). Regarding the complete study: TCR sequencing was performed for fewer than 250 trial participants, of whom 207 were given two doses of AZD1222 and around 25 were given two doses of MenACWY control vaccine. Trial participants were enrolled into age subgroups of 18-55, 56-69 and 70-plus years, which contained around 140, 26 and 57 TCR-sequenced participants, respectively.

The CDR3 regions of human TCRbeta chains were subjected to immunosequencing. The published analysis was carried out like this. Repertoire TCRs were matched against a reference library of SARS-CoV-2-specific TCRs generated with the MIRA antigen-specificity platform. Breadth meant the fraction of unique TCRs that were SARS-CoV-2-associated, whereas depth meant the fraction of total T cells that were SARS-CoV-2-associated. Using the MIRA data, each spike-specific TCR was mapped to the spike region that the TCR reacts to and placed in a CD4 or CD8 class. Log10-transformed breadth and depth values were compared by one-way ANOVA with Sidak's multiple comparisons tests. As stored in TCRdb, this immuneACCESS dataset retains in-frame rearrangements with V and J assigned. A fraction of the clones does not appear; measured against another copy, unresolved V genes explain less than half of the discrepancy, and the remainder lacks a known reason. From that table come the V and J calls and clone size; the DNA was used to work out D and trimming. Recorded for this sample are about 160,000 clones; 80% to 95% of them occurred a single time. Around 3.1% of the sample is held by the ten biggest clonotypes.

Findings and caveats that apply to the study as a whole: The whole spike protein was spanned by vaccine-associated CD4 TCRs, and dominant responses were seen in regions 160-218 and 743-854. Nearly half of unique spike-specific TCRs reportedly recognized epitopes outside regions mutated in the B.1.351 and B.1.1.7 variants. In the small 56-69-year group, the increase in depth fell short of significance, most likely because of low power. Only 5 to 7 AZD1222 recipients were SARS-CoV-2 seropositive at baseline, limiting conclusions about previously exposed vaccinees. After two AZD1222 doses, spike-specific TCR breadth and depth were significantly higher than at day 0 and than in MenACWY recipients. Most participants were white British and females outnumbered males, and the authors suggested that clonal diversity may have been underestimated. Because no day 14 peak-response samples were available, the repertoires could be characterized only after the peak T cell response.

The germline V gene provides CDR1 SGHRS and CDR2 YFSETQ. From its cysteine to its phenylalanine, the CDR3 spans 15 amino acids. Only CDR3 DNA is held: 45 bases, read in frame from base 1. The junction carries 14 bases between V and J, which are trimmed by 1 base and 4 bases respectively. Comments on this clone: The antigen it binds to is not known. Base-call qualities are not available, and no considerably larger clone is one nucleotide away.

The sample's time point label, in plain terms: about 28 days (+/-7) after the second vaccine dose. AZD1222 recipients with second doses at about 4 weeks or about 12 weeks were pooled, because spike-specific TCR depth and breadth did not differ between schedules. Vaccinee samples were obtained from the UK trials COV001 and COV002, which included a single-blind randomized controlled phase 2/3 trial of AZD1222 (ChAdOx1 nCoV-19) in healthy adults. Trial participant PBMC samples were collected at day 0 and day 28 after the second dose for TCRbeta chain sequencing. The sample here was peripheral blood, taken 28 days after the second AZD1222 dose. The chain uses TRBV5-1 and TRBJ1-1; confidence is insufficient to name the D gene. The TCR sequence derives from an adult who received the AZD1222 COVID-19 vaccine. CDR3 reads: CASSLRSGSGTEAFF. The nucleotide sequence is TGCGCCAGCAGCTTGCGATCTGGGTCAGGCACTGAAGCTTTCTTT.